This is a list of T cell receptor beta chains from one sample in a study of CD8 T cells in Susac syndrome. TCRdb redid the calling of the immunoSEQ multiplex PCR reads with MiXCR, one entry per CDR3 protein. The table shows roughly 200,000 distinct CDR3 sequences, with about 95% occurring only once. The sequencing sample was made of CD4+ T cells from PBMCs. These receptors were obtained from a human donor with Susac syndrome. Each CDR3 is given with its conserved first and last residue. The D gene is left open where the match is weak. Some rows have no size entry. The others give once, few or many, or a class for an expanded clone.

d_gene: NA; v_gene: TRBV21-1; abundance: NA; j_gene: TRBJ2-7; CDR3nt: TGTGCCAGCGGGAAGGGCTGGGACCACGAGCAGTACTTC; CDR3aa: CASGKGWDHEQYF
d_gene: TRBD1; v_gene: TRBV5-1; abundance: once; j_gene: TRBJ2-1; CDR3nt: TGCGCCAGCAGCTTGGGGACAGGGGGCCTATATGAGCAGTTCTTC; CDR3aa: CASSLGTGGLYEQFF
d_gene: TRBD2; v_gene: TRBV4-2; abundance: NA; j_gene: TRBJ2-2; CDR3nt: TGTGCCAGCAGCCAAGATATAGCGGCTAGCGGGTATGCCGGGGAGCTGTTTTTT; CDR3aa: CASSQDIAASGYAGELFF
d_gene: NA; v_gene: TRBV20-1; abundance: NA; j_gene: TRBJ1-2; CDR3nt: TGCAGTGCTACAACCGACAGAGGATCAAGTGGCTACACCTTC; CDR3aa: CSATTDRGSSGYTF
d_gene: NA; v_gene: TRBV20-1; abundance: NA; j_gene: TRBJ2-1; CDR3nt: TGCAGTGCTAGAGCCCTTCCGGGACTCAAGGCGAATGAGCAGTTCTTC; CDR3aa: CSARALPGLKANEQFF
d_gene: NA; v_gene: TRBV5-4; abundance: NA; j_gene: TRBJ1-3; CDR3nt: TGTGCCAGCAGCGATGAACCCTCTGGAAACACCATATATTTT; CDR3aa: CASSDEPSGNTIYF
d_gene: NA; v_gene: TRBV15; abundance: NA; j_gene: TRBJ2-7; CDR3nt: TGTGCCACCAGCAGAGAAAACCCAATACAGGGACGAGAGCAGTACTTC; CDR3aa: CATSRENPIQGREQYF
d_gene: TRBD1; v_gene: TRBV18; abundance: NA; j_gene: TRBJ2-1; CDR3nt: TGTGCCAGCTCACCTGCCCGGGACAGGGGGTCCCATTACAATGAGCAGTTCTTC; CDR3aa: CASSPARDRGSHYNEQFF
d_gene: NA; v_gene: TRBV29-1; abundance: NA; j_gene: TRBJ2-3; CDR3nt: TGCAGCGGCATCACCCAACGGCGACCATTCGGAGATACGCAGTATTTT; CDR3aa: CSGITQRRPFGDTQYF
d_gene: TRBD2; v_gene: TRBV5-1; abundance: NA; j_gene: TRBJ2-2; CDR3nt: TGCGCCAGCAGCTTGGGAGGCGGGAGCGGGACCGGGGAGCTGTTTTTT; CDR3aa: CASSLGGGSGTGELFF
d_gene: NA; v_gene: TRBV30; abundance: NA; j_gene: TRBJ2-7; CDR3nt: TGTGCCTGGAAAACGGACACGATCTACGAGCAGTACTTC; CDR3aa: CAWKTDTIYEQYF
d_gene: NA; v_gene: TRBV20-1; abundance: NA; j_gene: TRBJ2-2; CDR3nt: TGCAGTGCTAGAGATATGAAGACCGGGGAGCTGTTTTTT; CDR3aa: CSARDMKTGELFF
d_gene: NA; v_gene: TRBV18; abundance: NA; j_gene: TRBJ2-5; CDR3nt: TGTGCCAGCTCACCTCCGCAGGGCCAAGAGACCCAGTACTTC; CDR3aa: CASSPPQGQETQYF
d_gene: TRBD1; v_gene: TRBV19; abundance: once; j_gene: TRBJ1-5; CDR3nt: TGTGCCAGTAGTCGGGACAGCGGCGGCAATCAGCCCCAGCATTTT; CDR3aa: CASSRDSGGNQPQHF
d_gene: NA; v_gene: TRBV2; abundance: NA; j_gene: TRBJ1-5; CDR3nt: TGTGCCAGCAGTGAAAACAGTCGTCAGCCCCAGCATTTT; CDR3aa: CASSENSRQPQHF
d_gene: TRBD2; v_gene: TRBV4-3; abundance: NA; j_gene: TRBJ2-1; CDR3nt: TGCGCCAGCAGCCAACAAAGCGGGGGTTACAATGAGCAGTTCTTC; CDR3aa: CASSQQSGGYNEQFF
d_gene: NA; v_gene: TRBV5-1; abundance: NA; j_gene: TRBJ1-1; CDR3nt: TGCGCCAGCAGCCGGGGACTCCTCGACACTGAAGCTTTCTTT; CDR3aa: CASSRGLLDTEAFF
d_gene: TRBD1; v_gene: TRBV19; abundance: NA; j_gene: TRBJ1-2; CDR3nt: TGTGCCAGTAGTGCCCGGGACAGAGTGTATGGCTACACCTTC; CDR3aa: CASSARDRVYGYTF
d_gene: NA; v_gene: TRBV5-6; abundance: NA; j_gene: TRBJ1-5; CDR3nt: TGTGCCAGCAGCTTAGGTCGGGCTAGGACTAGCAATCAGCCCCAGCATTTT; CDR3aa: CASSLGRARTSNQPQHF
d_gene: NA; v_gene: TRBV7-2; abundance: few; j_gene: TRBJ1-1; CDR3nt: TGTGCCAGCAGCTTAGAACAGAACACTGAAGCTTTCTTT; CDR3aa: CASSLEQNTEAFF
d_gene: NA; v_gene: TRBV6-5; abundance: NA; j_gene: TRBJ1-6; CDR3nt: TGTGCCAGCAGTCCTACCACAGGTCATTCACCCCTCCACTTT; CDR3aa: CASSPTTGHSPLHF
d_gene: NA; v_gene: TRBV18; abundance: once; j_gene: TRBJ1-1; CDR3nt: TGTGCCAGCTCACCAAGAGGTGGGGCTGAAGCTTTCTTT; CDR3aa: CASSPRGGAEAFF
d_gene: NA; v_gene: TRBV20-1; abundance: NA; j_gene: TRBJ1-1; CDR3nt: TGCAGTGCTATGCACGGGAGGGTCACTGAAGCTTTCTTT; CDR3aa: CSAMHGRVTEAFF
d_gene: TRBD2; v_gene: TRBV4-3; abundance: NA; j_gene: TRBJ2-3; CDR3nt: TGCGCCAGCAGCCAAGATCCTAGCGGGAGGAAGGATACGCAGTATTTT; CDR3aa: CASSQDPSGRKDTQYF
d_gene: TRBD1; v_gene: TRBV12-3/TRBV12-4; abundance: once; j_gene: TRBJ1-1; CDR3nt: TGTGCCAGCAGTCTTACCCGACAGGGGGCACCTGAAGCTTTCTTT; CDR3aa: CASSLTRQGAPEAFF
d_gene: TRBD2; v_gene: TRBV28; abundance: NA; j_gene: TRBJ2-1; CDR3nt: TGTGCCAGCAGTTCCGGACTAGCGGGACCCGATGAGCAGTTCTTC; CDR3aa: CASSSGLAGPDEQFF
d_gene: NA; v_gene: TRBV18; abundance: NA; j_gene: TRBJ2-7; CDR3nt: TGTGCCAGCTCCTGGGGTGCAGCCTACGAGCAGTACTTC; CDR3aa: CASSWGAAYEQYF
d_gene: TRBD1; v_gene: TRBV18; abundance: NA; j_gene: TRBJ1-2; CDR3nt: TGTGCCAGCTCACCGGGACAGGGTGAGAAGTATGGCTACACCTTC; CDR3aa: CASSPGQGEKYGYTF
d_gene: NA; v_gene: TRBV6-6; abundance: NA; j_gene: TRBJ2-7; CDR3nt: TGTGCCAGCAGGCGACAGGGACTGGGCGAGCAGTACTTC; CDR3aa: CASRRQGLGEQYF
d_gene: NA; v_gene: TRBV3-1; abundance: NA; j_gene: TRBJ1-1; CDR3nt: TGTGCCAGCAGCCAAGAAAGAAGGGCCCCCCAAGCTTTCTTT; CDR3aa: CASSQERRAPQAFF
d_gene: NA; v_gene: TRBV18; abundance: NA; j_gene: TRBJ1-4; CDR3nt: TGTGCCAGCTCACAGAATCCGGGCCCTGAGGAAAAACTGTTTTTT; CDR3aa: CASSQNPGPEEKLFF
d_gene: NA; v_gene: TRBV12-3/TRBV12-4; abundance: NA; j_gene: TRBJ1-2; CDR3nt: TGTGCCAGCCGAGGGGTTGGCTACACCTTC; CDR3aa: CASRGVGYTF
d_gene: TRBD1; v_gene: TRBV30; abundance: NA; j_gene: TRBJ1-2; CDR3nt: TGTGCCTGGAGTCAGGACAGGTCAGGCTATGGCTACACCTTC; CDR3aa: CAWSQDRSGYGYTF
d_gene: NA; v_gene: TRBV2; abundance: NA; j_gene: TRBJ1-3; CDR3nt: TGTGCCAGATCACAGGGCAATCGAAGTGGAAACACCATATATTTT; CDR3aa: CARSQGNRSGNTIYF
d_gene: NA; v_gene: TRBV20-1; abundance: NA; j_gene: TRBJ2-1; CDR3nt: TGCAGTGCTAGTTACGACTATAACAATGAGCAGTTCTTC; CDR3aa: CSASYDYNNEQFF
d_gene: TRBD2; v_gene: TRBV7-9; abundance: NA; j_gene: TRBJ2-1; CDR3nt: TGTGCCATTTCGACGACTAGCGGGAGCGGGGTTGAGCAGTTCTTC; CDR3aa: CAISTTSGSGVEQFF
d_gene: NA; v_gene: TRBV7-9; abundance: NA; j_gene: TRBJ2-7; CDR3nt: TGTGCCAGCAGCTCACCGACCGGGACAAACGAGCAGTACTTC; CDR3aa: CASSSPTGTNEQYF
d_gene: NA; v_gene: TRBV20-1; abundance: once; j_gene: TRBJ2-1; CDR3nt: TGCAGTGCTAGTCAACAGCTATATTACAATGAGCAGTTCTTC; CDR3aa: CSASQQLYYNEQFF
d_gene: TRBD1; v_gene: TRBV3-1; abundance: NA; j_gene: TRBJ1-6; CDR3nt: TGTGCCAGCAGCCAAGGTCCCAGGGGGAATTCACCCCTCCACTTT; CDR3aa: CASSQGPRGNSPLHF
d_gene: NA; v_gene: TRBV28; abundance: NA; j_gene: TRBJ2-5; CDR3nt: TGTGCCAGCAGGGCTAGCCCTCAAGAGACCCAGTACTTC; CDR3aa: CASRASPQETQYF
d_gene: NA; v_gene: TRBV7-3; abundance: NA; j_gene: TRBJ1-1; CDR3nt: TGTGCCAGCAGCTTAATGAAGAACACTGAAGCTTTCTTT; CDR3aa: CASSLMKNTEAFF
d_gene: NA; v_gene: TRBV15; abundance: NA; j_gene: TRBJ2-2; CDR3nt: TGTGCCACCAGCTACGTTCAGGGAAAGGCCGGGGAGCTGTTTTTT; CDR3aa: CATSYVQGKAGELFF
d_gene: NA; v_gene: TRBV6-5; abundance: NA; j_gene: TRBJ1-1; CDR3nt: TGTGCCAGCAGTTACTCGGGGAGGAGGACTGAAGCTTTCTTT; CDR3aa: CASSYSGRRTEAFF
d_gene: TRBD2; v_gene: TRBV29-1; abundance: NA; j_gene: TRBJ2-2; CDR3nt: TGCAGCGCCTGGGGGGGTCTCCACGGGGAGCTGTTTTTT; CDR3aa: CSAWGGLHGELFF
d_gene: NA; v_gene: TRBV18; abundance: NA; j_gene: TRBJ2-7; CDR3nt: TGTGCCAGCTCCCTCCGGGGCCTCGGCGACTACGAGCAGTACTTC; CDR3aa: CASSLRGLGDYEQYF
d_gene: TRBD1; v_gene: TRBV12-3/TRBV12-4; abundance: NA; j_gene: TRBJ1-5; CDR3nt: TGTGCCAGCAGTTCCCAGGGGGCAAATCAGCCCCAGCATTTT; CDR3aa: CASSSQGANQPQHF
d_gene: NA; v_gene: TRBV18; abundance: NA; j_gene: TRBJ1-2; CDR3nt: TGTGCCAGCTCACCACCGGCGGGGAGTTCTAACTATGGCTACACCTTC; CDR3aa: CASSPPAGSSNYGYTF
d_gene: TRBD1; v_gene: TRBV18; abundance: once; j_gene: TRBJ1-2; CDR3nt: TGTGCCAGCTCACCGACAGGGGGCTTCCTTTATGGCTACACCTTC; CDR3aa: CASSPTGGFLYGYTF
d_gene: TRBD2; v_gene: TRBV20-1; abundance: NA; j_gene: TRBJ2-7; CDR3nt: TGCAGTGCTCGTAGCGGGAGGGCCTTCAACGAGCAGTACTTC; CDR3aa: CSARSGRAFNEQYF
d_gene: NA; v_gene: TRBV20-1; abundance: once; j_gene: TRBJ2-3; CDR3nt: TGCAGTGCTAGACCGGCGAGGGCAGATACGCAGTATTTT; CDR3aa: CSARPARADTQYF
d_gene: NA; v_gene: TRBV7-9; abundance: NA; j_gene: TRBJ2-7; CDR3nt: TGTGCGGGAGGTGGCTCCTACGAGCAGTACTTC; CDR3aa: CAGGGSYEQYF
d_gene: NA; v_gene: TRBV28; abundance: NA; j_gene: TRBJ2-1; CDR3nt: TGTGCCAGCAGGAAGACGGCCAATGAGCAGTTCTTC; CDR3aa: CASRKTANEQFF
d_gene: TRBD1; v_gene: TRBV10-3; abundance: NA; j_gene: TRBJ1-1; CDR3nt: TGTGCCGTCGCCGAGCTGACAGGGTTTGAAGCTTTCTTT; CDR3aa: CAVAELTGFEAFF
d_gene: NA; v_gene: TRBV11-2; abundance: NA; j_gene: TRBJ2-2; CDR3nt: TGTGCCAGCAGCTTAGCTGCTAGCGCCAACACCGGGGAGCTGTTTTTT; CDR3aa: CASSLAASANTGELFF
d_gene: TRBD2; v_gene: TRBV29-1; abundance: NA; j_gene: TRBJ2-5; CDR3nt: TGCAGCATCTGGACTAGCGGACAAGAGACCCAGTACTTC; CDR3aa: CSIWTSGQETQYF